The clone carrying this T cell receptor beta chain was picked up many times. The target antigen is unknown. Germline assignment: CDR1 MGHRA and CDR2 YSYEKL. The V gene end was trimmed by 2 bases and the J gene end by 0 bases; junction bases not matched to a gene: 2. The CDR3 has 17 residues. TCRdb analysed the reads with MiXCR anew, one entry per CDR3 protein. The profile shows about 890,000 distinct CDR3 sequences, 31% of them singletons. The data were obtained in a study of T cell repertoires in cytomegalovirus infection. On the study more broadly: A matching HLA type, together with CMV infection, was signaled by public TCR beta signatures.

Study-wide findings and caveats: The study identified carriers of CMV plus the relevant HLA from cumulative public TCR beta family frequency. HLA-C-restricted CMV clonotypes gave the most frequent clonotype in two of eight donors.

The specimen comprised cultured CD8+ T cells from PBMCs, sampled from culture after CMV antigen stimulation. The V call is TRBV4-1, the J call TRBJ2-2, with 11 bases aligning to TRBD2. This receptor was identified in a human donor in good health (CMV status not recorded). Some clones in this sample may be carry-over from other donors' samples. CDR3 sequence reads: CASSQRGLAANTGELFF. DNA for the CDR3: TGCGCCAGCAGCCAACGGGGACTAGCGGCGAACACCGGGGAGCTGTTTTTT.